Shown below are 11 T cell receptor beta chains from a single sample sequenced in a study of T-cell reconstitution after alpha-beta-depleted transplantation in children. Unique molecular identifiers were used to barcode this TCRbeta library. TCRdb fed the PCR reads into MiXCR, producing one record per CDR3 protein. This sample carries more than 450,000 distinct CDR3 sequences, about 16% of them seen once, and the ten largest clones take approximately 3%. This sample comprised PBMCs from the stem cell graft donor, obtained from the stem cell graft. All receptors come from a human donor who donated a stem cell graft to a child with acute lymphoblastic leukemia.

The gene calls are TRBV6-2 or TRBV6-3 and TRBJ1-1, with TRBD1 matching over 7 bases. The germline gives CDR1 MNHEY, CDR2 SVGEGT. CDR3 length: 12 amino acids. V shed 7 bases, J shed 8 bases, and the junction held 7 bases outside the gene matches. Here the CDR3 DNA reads TGTGCCAGCATCGCCGACAGGGCAGAAGCTTTCTTT. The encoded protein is CASIADRAEAFF.

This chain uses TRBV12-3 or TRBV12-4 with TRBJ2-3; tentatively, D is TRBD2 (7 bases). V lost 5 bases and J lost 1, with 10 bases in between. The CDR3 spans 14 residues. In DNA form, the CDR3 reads TGTGCCAGCAGTCGGGGGGCGGGCACAGATACGCAGTATTTT. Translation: CASSRGAGTDTQYF.

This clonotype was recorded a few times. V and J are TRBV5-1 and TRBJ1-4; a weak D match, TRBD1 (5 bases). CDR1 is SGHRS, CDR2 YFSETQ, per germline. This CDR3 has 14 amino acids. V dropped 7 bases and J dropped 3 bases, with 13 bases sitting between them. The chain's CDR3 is CASRNRNSNEKLFF. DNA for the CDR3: TGCGCCAGCCGCAACAGGAACTCTAATGAAAAACTGTTTTTT.

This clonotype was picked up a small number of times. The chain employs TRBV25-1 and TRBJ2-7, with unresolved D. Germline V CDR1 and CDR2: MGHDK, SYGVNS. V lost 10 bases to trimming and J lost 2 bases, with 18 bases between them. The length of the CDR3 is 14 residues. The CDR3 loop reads CATSLAPYTYEQYF. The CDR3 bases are TGTGCCACCTCCCTCGCTCCCTACACCTACGAGCAGTACTTC.

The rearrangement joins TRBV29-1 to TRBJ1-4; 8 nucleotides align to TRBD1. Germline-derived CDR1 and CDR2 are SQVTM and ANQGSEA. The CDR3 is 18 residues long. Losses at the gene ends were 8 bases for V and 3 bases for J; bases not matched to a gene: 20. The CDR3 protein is CSPGGGRGRDVANEKLFF. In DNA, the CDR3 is TGCAGCCCTGGGGGGGGCAGGGGGCGCGACGTTGCTAATGAAAAACTGTTTTTT.

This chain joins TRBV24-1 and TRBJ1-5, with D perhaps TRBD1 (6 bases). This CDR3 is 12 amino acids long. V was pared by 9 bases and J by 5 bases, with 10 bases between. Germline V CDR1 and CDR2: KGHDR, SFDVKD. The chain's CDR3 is CATQQGHQPQHF. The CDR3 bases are TGTGCCACCCAACAGGGTCATCAGCCCCAGCATTTT.

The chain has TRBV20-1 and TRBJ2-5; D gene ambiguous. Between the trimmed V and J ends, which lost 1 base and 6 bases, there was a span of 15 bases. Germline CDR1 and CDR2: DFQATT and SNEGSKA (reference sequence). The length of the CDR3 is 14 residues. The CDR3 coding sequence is TGCAGTGCTAGAGGGTTCGGGTCGCCCAAGACCCAGTACTTC. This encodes CSARGFGSPKTQYF.

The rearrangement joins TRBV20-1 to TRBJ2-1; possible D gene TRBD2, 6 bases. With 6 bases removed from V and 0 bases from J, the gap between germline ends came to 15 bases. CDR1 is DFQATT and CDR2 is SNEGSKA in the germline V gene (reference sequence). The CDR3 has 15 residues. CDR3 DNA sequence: TGCAGTGCCCTGACTAGGGCAAGCTCCTACAATGAGCAGTTCTTC. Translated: CSALTRASSYNEQFF.

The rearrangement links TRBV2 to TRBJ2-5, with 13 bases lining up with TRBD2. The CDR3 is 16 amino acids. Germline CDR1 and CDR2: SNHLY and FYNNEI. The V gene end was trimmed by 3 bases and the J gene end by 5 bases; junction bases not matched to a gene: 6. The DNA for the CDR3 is TGTGCCAGCAGTGATACTAGCGGGAGGGCCTTGGAGACCCAGTACTTC. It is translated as CASSDTSGRALETQYF. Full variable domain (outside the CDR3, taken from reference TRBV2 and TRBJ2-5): EPEVTQTPSHQVTQMGQEVILRCVPISNHLYFYWYRQILGQKVEFLVSFYNNEISEKSEIFDDQFSVERPDGSNFTLKIRSTKLEDSAMYFCASSDTSGRALETQYFGPGTRLLVL.

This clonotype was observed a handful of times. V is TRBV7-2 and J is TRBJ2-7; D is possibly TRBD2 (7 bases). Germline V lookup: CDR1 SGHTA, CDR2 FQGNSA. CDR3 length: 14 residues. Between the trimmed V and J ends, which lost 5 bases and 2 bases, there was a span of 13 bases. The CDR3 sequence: CASSPRGAPYEQYF. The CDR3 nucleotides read TGTGCCAGCAGCCCCCGGGGGGCACCCTACGAGCAGTACTTC.

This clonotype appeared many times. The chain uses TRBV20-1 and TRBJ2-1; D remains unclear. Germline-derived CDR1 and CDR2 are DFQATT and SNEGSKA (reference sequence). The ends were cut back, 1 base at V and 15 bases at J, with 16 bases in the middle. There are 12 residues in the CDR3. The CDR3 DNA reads TGCAGTGCTAGAGGGCAGGAACGAAAGCCGTTCTTC. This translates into CSARGQERKPFF.